This TCR beta chain was found in a study of cytomegalovirus exposure and HLA in healthy donors. General study points: In a later analysis, specific HLA alleles were associated with around 17,000 TCR beta sequences at a 0.05 false discovery rate. In vitro experiments confirmed that a few CMV-associated chains were specific for CMV antigens. An observed cluster of highly shared sequence variants was recorded as a likely sequencing artifact.

In regard to this clone: Its antigen is not identified.

The PCR contained 60 Vbeta and 13 Jbeta primers. Authors' data handling: The authors later counted roughly 87 million unique TCR beta chains, roughly 11 million of them shared. The assay was immunoSEQ multiplex PCR, and TCRdb's table has in-frame clones only and misses some. The V and J calls and clone size are taken from that table; D and trimming were inferred from the DNA. The repertoire holds approximately 140,000 clones, approximately 77% seen once, with approximately 0.86% in the top ten. The junction had 5 bases not matched to a gene; V was cut back by 1 base and J by 3 bases. Germline V lookup: CDR1 SGHAT, CDR2 FQNNGV. The CDR3 contains 15 residues.

Source material: PBMCs. The chain recombines TRBV11-2 with TRBJ2-7; 8 bases are shared with TRBD2. This TCR was sampled from an older woman in good health and CMV-seronegative. CDR3 residues: CASSLVDGRVYEQYF. DNA of the CDR3: TGTGCCAGCAGCTTAGTTGACGGGAGGGTCTACGAGCAGTACTTC.